One and the same sample provided the 27 T cell receptor beta chains below, sequenced in a study of cytomegalovirus exposure and HLA in healthy donors. PCR primers comprised 60 Vbeta and 13 Jbeta primers. TCRdb's copy holds only in-frame clones and misses some; the assay was immunoSEQ multiplex PCR. The sample consists of roughly 120,000 clones, 76% of them appearing once. Material: PBMCs. These receptors were taken from a man aged 50-60 years in good health and CMV-seronegative.

The chain has TRBV6-1 and TRBJ1-2; D is undetermined. Germline assignment: CDR1 MNHNS and CDR2 SASEGT. Trimming removed 6 bases at V and 8 bases at J, with 7 bases between. CDR3 size: 10 residues. The CDR3 DNA reads TGTGCCAGCAGGTTACAAGGCTACACCTTC. Translating gives CASRLQGYTF.

The V and J genes are TRBV2 and TRBJ2-5; D might be TRBD1 (6 bases). Germline V lookup: CDR1 SNHLY, CDR2 FYNNEI. The CDR3 contains 12 residues. Trimming took off 5 bases at V and 3 bases at J, with 7 bases between the two ends. DNA of the CDR3: TGTGCCAGCAGTTGGACAGAAGAGACCCAGTACTTC. Translation: CASSWTEETQYF.

The rearrangement joins TRBV19 to TRBJ1-4; no clear D. Germline V lookup: CDR1 LNHDA, CDR2 SQIVND (reference sequence). The CDR3 contains 15 residues. Between the trimmed V and J ends, which lost 8 bases and 2 bases, there was a span of 15 bases. The CDR3 protein is CASCDSGGTNEKLFF. The CDR3 DNA reads TGTGCCAGTTGCGATTCGGGAGGGACTAATGAAAAACTGTTTTTT.

This chain links TRBV9 with TRBJ1-6, with D hard to call. The CDR3 consists of 13 residues. CDR1 is SGDLS, CDR2 YYNGEE, per germline. V was shortened by 0 bases and J by 14 bases, with 12 bases between the two germline ends. CDR3 in amino acids: CASSVVPGKTLHF. The CDR3 DNA sequence: TGTGCCAGCAGCGTAGTACCGGGTAAAACCCTCCACTTT.

This chain joins TRBV6-5 and TRBJ1-5; TRBD1 is a possible D gene (5 bases). The V gene lost 10 bases and the J gene lost 1 base, with 11 bases spanning the gap. The germline V gene encodes CDR1 MNHEY and CDR2 SVGAGI. CDR3 length equals 13 residues. The CDR3 nucleotides are TGTGCCACCTCGACAGAGAGCAATCAGCCCCAGCATTTT. The encoded protein is CATSTESNQPQHF.

The chain employs TRBV28 and TRBJ1-1; TRBD1 aligns across 7 bases. This CDR3 region has 14 residues. The V segment lost 6 bases and the J segment 7 bases; nucleotides outside the gene matches: 11. Germline V lookup: CDR1 MDHEN, CDR2 SYDVKM. CDR3 coding DNA: TGTGCCAGCAGCCCGACAGGGAGTCACCATGAAGCTTTCTTT. Protein product: CASSPTGSHHEAFF.

This clone has a handful of counts. The chain recombines TRBV5-4 with TRBJ1-1, with TRBD1 matching 7 bases. Trimming removed 1 base from V and 8 bases from J; junction bases left unmatched: 14. CDR1 is SGHNT and CDR2 is YYREEE in the germline V gene (reference sequence). This CDR3 is built from 16 residues. The CDR3 reads CASSLRTGRNPIEAFF. The DNA of the CDR3 is TGTGCCAGCAGCTTGAGGACAGGCCGTAACCCTATAGAAGCTTTCTTT.

V usage is TRBV18 and J usage is TRBJ2-6; TRBD2 matches 11 bases. V lost 3 bases, J lost 0 bases, and 4 bases stayed unmatched. Germline V gives CDR1 KGHSH, CDR2 LQKENI. This CDR3 comprises 18 residues. In DNA, the CDR3 is TGTGCCAGCTCACCCATAGCGGGGGGGCACTCTGGGGCCAACGTCCTGACTTTC. Its translation: CASSPIAGGHSGANVLTF.

Concerning this clone itself: This same CDR3 is encoded by further DNA sequences in the sample. The chain combines TRBV7-9 with TRBJ1-1; TRBD1 aligns across 8 bases. This CDR3 has 14 amino acids. The J segment lost 2 bases and the V segment lost 3 bases, leaving 2 bases of the junction unmatched. Germline CDR1 SEHNR, CDR2 FQNEAQ (reference sequence). The CDR3 DNA sequence: TGTGCCAGCAGCTTGGGACAGGTCAACACTGAAGCTTTCTTT. Translation gives CASSLGQVNTEAFF.

This chain uses TRBV2 with TRBJ2-7; 7 nucleotides match TRBD1. The germline CDR1 and CDR2 sequences are SNHLY and FYNNEI. The V and J ends lost 5 bases and 0 bases, in that order; junction bases with no gene match: 7. This CDR3 is built from 15 residues. The CDR3: CASSLTGSLSYEQYF. The CDR3 DNA reads TGTGCCAGCAGTCTGACAGGGTCTCTCTCCTACGAGCAGTACTTC.

The chain couples TRBV7-2 to TRBJ2-3; D is perhaps TRBD1 (5 bases). The CDR3 is 12 amino acids. Trimming pared 7 bases from V and 6 bases from J, leaving 11 bases between. Germline values: CDR1 SGHTA, CDR2 FQGNSA. This CDR3 is CASNSAGDTQYF. The CDR3, as DNA: TGTGCCAGCAACTCCGCAGGGGATACGCAGTATTTT. The variable domain in full, with the rest retrieved from reference TRBV7-2 and TRBJ2-3, is GAGVSQSPSNKVTEKGKDVELRCDPISGHTALYWYRQSLGQGLEFLIYFQGNSAPDKSGLPSDRFSAERTGGSVSTLTIQRTQQEDSAVYLCASNSAGDTQYFGPGTRLTVL.

V and J are TRBV7-6 and TRBJ2-2; 9 bases are shared with TRBD2. With 5 bases clipped from V and 5 bases from J, the junction kept 18 bases outside the gene matches. CDR1 is SGHVS, CDR2 FNYEAQ, per germline. CDR3 length: 19 amino acids. The CDR3 DNA is TGTGCCAGCAGCCCAGCCCGGCAGGTTGAGCGGGGGGAGACCGGGGAGCTGTTTTTT. Its protein product is CASSPARQVERGETGELFF.

The V gene is TRBV4-2, the J gene TRBJ2-1; 13 bases match TRBD2. J lost 1 base, V lost 1 base, and 13 bases had no gene match. The CDR3 extends over 21 amino acids. The germline gives CDR1 LGHNA, CDR2 YNFKEQ. In DNA form, the CDR3 reads TGTGCCAGCAGCCAAGGAACTGGGACTAGCGGGGCTCCTACTTCCTACAATGAGCAGTTCTTC. This gives the protein CASSQGTGTSGAPTSYNEQFF.

The chain has TRBV13 and TRBJ2-1; the match to TRBD1 covers 8 bases. Germline V lookup: CDR1 PRHDT, CDR2 FYEKMQ (reference sequence). V lost 5 bases and J lost 4; bases outside the gene matches: 13. This CDR3 region has 17 residues. The CDR3 reads CASSPTGDILVYNEQFF. The CDR3, as DNA: TGTGCCAGCAGCCCGACAGGGGATATCTTGGTTTACAATGAGCAGTTCTTC. Using reference TRBV13 and TRBJ2-1 for the parts outside the CDR3, the full variable domain is AAGVIQSPRHLIKEKRETATLKCYPIPRHDTVYWYQQGPGQDPQFLISFYEKMQSDKGSIPDRFSAQQFSDYHSELNMSSLELGDSALYFCASSPTGDILVYNEQFFGPGTRLTVL.

The V gene is TRBV2, the J gene TRBJ2-2; 8 bases match TRBD1. J was trimmed by 7 bases and V by 2 bases; bases with no gene match: 15. Germline V gives CDR1 SNHLY, CDR2 FYNNEI. This CDR3 is built from 18 residues. The CDR3 DNA sequence: TGTGCCAGCAGTGAATCGCCGCGTTTGCAGGGGGCGGTCGGGGAGCTGTTTTTT. It encodes CASSESPRLQGAVGELFF.

This clone was seen only a few times. The chain has TRBV5-1 and TRBJ2-1; 16 bases agree with TRBD2. This CDR3 comprises 16 residues. Trimming removed 4 bases from V and 8 bases from J; junction bases left unmatched: 6. CDR1 is SGHRS, CDR2 YFSETQ, per germline. This CDR3 reads CASSPGLAGGHDEQFF. The CDR3 DNA is TGCGCCAGCAGCCCGGGACTAGCGGGGGGGCACGATGAGCAGTTCTTC. The whole variable domain, remainder taken from reference TRBV5-1 and TRBJ2-1, is KAGVTQTPRYLIKTRGQQVTLSCSPISGHRSVSWYQQTPGQGLQFLFEYFSETQRNKGNFPGRFSGRQFSNSRSEMNVSTLELGDSALYLCASSPGLAGGHDEQFFGPGTRLTVL.

In regard to this clone: The same CDR3 is also encoded by other DNA sequences in this sample. The gene calls are TRBV7-9 and TRBJ1-1; D remains unclear. The CDR3 totals 11 residues. V was shortened by 4 bases and J by 7 bases, with 7 bases between the two germline ends. Per germline, CDR1 SEHNR and CDR2 FQNEAQ (reference sequence). The CDR3 loop reads CASSSGGEAFF. The CDR3 DNA is TGTGCCAGCAGCTCCGGTGGTGAAGCTTTCTTT. Drawing the rest from reference TRBV7-9 and TRBJ1-1, the complete variable domain is DTGVSQNPRHKITKRGQNVTFRCDPISEHNRLYWYRQTLGQGPEFLTYFQNEAQLEKSRLLSDRFSAERPKGSFSTLEIQRTEQGDSAMYLCASSSGGEAFFGQGTRLTVV.

This clone was seen once. The V and J genes are TRBV30 and TRBJ2-1, with TRBD1 matching over 8 bases. This CDR3 contains 15 residues. V dropped 1 base and J dropped 2; count of bases not matched to a gene: 4. CDR1 GTSNPN and CDR2 SVGIG come from the germline V gene (reference sequence). The CDR3 bases are TGTGCCTGGAGTGCCCCAGGGGGCACCTACAATGAGCAGTTCTTC. Protein: CAWSAPGGTYNEQFF.

V usage is TRBV7-7 and J usage is TRBJ1-4; unclear D gene. Germline V CDR1 and CDR2: SSHAT, FNYEAQ (reference sequence). V dropped 3 bases and J dropped 8 bases, with 10 bases sitting between them. The CDR3 runs to 13 residues. CDR3 nucleotides: TGTGCCAGCAGCTTGAGCGGCGGCGAAAAACTGTTTTTT. Translated, it gives CASSLSGGEKLFF.

The V and J genes are TRBV4-2 and TRBJ1-2, with 11 bases matching TRBD1. The CDR3 length is 17 residues. Germline CDR1 is LGHNA and CDR2 is YNFKEQ. V was clipped by 2 bases and J by 2 bases; unmatched bases: 7. CDR3 in amino acids: CASSQRGGQGDNYGYTF. The DNA for the CDR3 is TGTGCCAGCAGCCAACGTGGGGGACAGGGGGACAACTATGGCTACACCTTC.

This chain links TRBV5-1 with TRBJ2-1, with TRBD2 matching over 7 bases. Germline V CDR1 and CDR2: SGHRS, YFSETQ. This CDR3 region has 17 residues. Trimming cost V 0 bases and J 7 bases; bases outside gene matches: 13. CDR3 sequence reads: CASSLEGDYRRGNEQFF. The CDR3 region has the DNA TGCGCCAGCAGCTTGGAAGGGGACTACCGCAGAGGGAATGAGCAGTTCTTC.

This clone appeared a few times. The rearrangement links TRBV7-8 to TRBJ2-1, with 7 bases that match TRBD1. This CDR3 comprises 11 residues. The germline CDR1 and CDR2 sequences are SGHVS and FQNEAQ. V gave up 5 bases and J gave up 10 bases; unmatched junction bases: 2. As DNA, the CDR3 is TGTGCCAGCAGCCTGGGACAGGAGCAGTTCTTC. Translated, it gives CASSLGQEQFF.

The chain carries TRBV6-6 and TRBJ2-7; the match to TRBD1 covers 10 bases. Germline CDR1 is MNHNY and CDR2 is SVGAGI (reference sequence). The ends lost 6 bases at V and 4 bases at J; junction bases unmatched: 6. This CDR3 is 14 amino acids long. The CDR3 region has the DNA TGTGCCAGCAGCGAGACAGGGGGCGATTACGAGCAGTACTTC. Protein product: CASSETGGDYEQYF.

The chain uses TRBV28 and TRBJ1-1; D is possibly TRBD1 (6 bases). Trimming stripped 6 bases from V and 5 bases from J, with 19 bases between. Germline CDR1 is MDHEN and CDR2 is SYDVKM. CDR3 size: 15 residues. CDR3 sequence reads: CASRGSGGAGTEAFF. DNA of the CDR3: TGTGCCAGCAGGGGCTCGGGGGGCGCGGGGACTGAAGCTTTCTTT. Full variable domain (remainder filled in from reference TRBV28 and TRBJ1-1): DVKVTQSSRYLVKRTGEKVFLECVQDMDHENMFWYRQDPGLGLRLIYFSYDVKMKEKGDIPEGYSVSREKKERFSLILESASTNQTSMYLCASRGSGGAGTEAFFGQGTRLTVV.

The chain links TRBV28 to TRBJ1-5, with a weak D call TRBD1 (6 bases). Trimming removed 5 bases at V and 4 bases at J, with 15 bases between. The germline V gene encodes CDR1 MDHEN and CDR2 SYDVKM. The CDR3 consists of 15 residues. Here the CDR3 DNA reads TGTGCCAGCAGTCCCATGACAGGAATTAATCAGCCCCAGCATTTT. It translates to CASSPMTGINQPQHF.

This clone has a single count. The CDR3 region is CASSRPGEFTDTQYF. The DNA of the CDR3 is TGCGCCAGCAGCCGCCCGGGGGAGTTCACAGATACGCAGTATTTT. The V call is TRBV4-1, the J call TRBJ2-3, with a weak D call TRBD2 (6 bases). Trimming left V 4 bases short and J 2 bases short, with 13 bases between. The CDR3 has 15 amino acids. Germline values: CDR1 MGHRA, CDR2 YSYEKL.

The genes are TRBV6-5 and TRBJ1-2; TRBD1 is a possible D gene (6 bases). This CDR3 spans 13 amino acids. Trimming left V 8 bases short and J 6 bases short, with 16 bases between. Germline-derived CDR1 and CDR2 are MNHEY and SVGAGI. CDR3 nucleotides: TGTGCCAGCCGTCCCTCAGGGGTTCATGGCTACACCTTC. It encodes CASRPSGVHGYTF.